One sample yielded the 10 T cell receptor beta chains listed below, sequenced in a study of shared clonotypes between healthy human individuals. The naive CD8 subset, CD45RO-negative cells positively selected for CCR7, excluded terminally differentiated effector memory CD45RA+ cells. Sequenced by immunoSEQ multiplex PCR; TCRdb stores in-frame clones only, minus some. The data show 600,000 or so clones, about 98% seen once. Sequencing input: naive CD8+ T cells sorted from blood. These receptors all come from a man aged 25 to 40 in good health.

The chain uses TRBV5-5 and TRBJ2-7; D gene ambiguous. The V gene's germline CDR1 is SGHKS and CDR2 YYEKEE (reference sequence). This CDR3 region has 15 residues. V was cut by 1 base and J by 5 bases, with 16 bases left in between. The CDR3 sequence is CASSLPSLSSHEQYF. CDR3 DNA sequence: TGTGCCAGCAGCTTGCCCTCCTTGAGTTCCCACGAGCAGTACTTC.

The rearrangement joins TRBV7-9 to TRBJ2-7, with D possibly TRBD1 on 6 matching bases. The CDR3 length is 16 residues. The V end lost 4 bases, the J end lost 2 bases, and 18 bases lay between the germline ends. The germline V gene has CDR1 SEHNR and CDR2 FQNEAQ (reference sequence). The CDR3: CASSSSGQGSAYEQYF. The CDR3 DNA follows: TGTGCCAGCAGCTCGTCCGGGCAGGGGTCGGCCTACGAGCAGTACTTC.

The chain couples TRBV5-6 to TRBJ2-7, with 7 bases fitting TRBD1. Looked up from germline, CDR1 is SGHDT and CDR2 is YYEEEE. CDR3 length: 15 amino acids. Unmatched junction bases numbered 12, after V lost 5 bases and J lost 4 bases. In DNA form, the CDR3 reads TGTGCCAGCAGTACTACGGCCGGGACAGCTTACGAGCAGTACTTC. Translation gives CASSTTAGTAYEQYF.

V is TRBV7-9 and J is TRBJ2-5, with 11 bases aligning to TRBD2. Looked up from germline, CDR1 is SEHNR and CDR2 is FQNEAQ (reference sequence). Trimming cost V 4 bases and J 1 base; bases outside gene matches: 8. This CDR3 comprises 17 residues. Here the CDR3 reads CASSSSNSGRAQETQYF. The CDR3 nucleotides are TGTGCCAGCAGCTCTTCCAATAGCGGGAGGGCCCAAGAGACCCAGTACTTC.

The chain uses TRBV29-1 and TRBJ2-1; D call uncertain. V was cut by 6 bases and J by 12 bases, with 18 bases left in between. CDR1 SQVTM and CDR2 ANQGSEA come from the germline V gene. This CDR3 contains 12 residues. The CDR3 DNA sequence: TGCAGCGTCACAGATCTAGAATTTGGGCAGTTCTTC. It is translated as CSVTDLEFGQFF.

The V gene is TRBV7-9, the J gene TRBJ2-7; perhaps TRBD1 as D (6 bases). The V end was cut by 3 bases, the J end by 5 bases, with 14 bases between. Germline assignment: CDR1 SEHNR and CDR2 FQNEAQ (reference sequence). The CDR3 runs 14 residues. The CDR3 loop is CASSLLGQGHEQYF. CDR3 bases: TGTGCCAGCAGCTTGCTTGGGCAGGGGCACGAGCAGTACTTC.

The gene calls are TRBV27 and TRBJ1-1; the D gene is possibly TRBD1 (5 bases). Germline CDR1 and CDR2: MNHEY and SMNVEV (reference sequence). This CDR3 has 14 residues. V gave up 7 bases and J gave up 0 bases, with 12 bases separating them. As DNA, the CDR3 is TGTGCCAGCACCCAGACAGTGATGAACACTGAAGCTTTCTTT. Protein product: CASTQTVMNTEAFF.

This chain's CDR3 is CASSLSGAGLFF. The DNA for the CDR3 is TGTGCCAGCAGTTTATCGGGCGCGGGGCTGTTTTTT. This rearrangement joins TRBV27 to TRBJ2-2; the D gene is possibly TRBD2 (5 bases). The V end was cut by 0 bases, the J end by 13 bases, with 9 bases between. The length of the CDR3 is 12 residues. Per germline, CDR1 MNHEY and CDR2 SMNVEV (reference sequence).

V and J are TRBV11-3 and TRBJ2-7; 7 positions match TRBD2. V lost 5 bases to trimming and J lost 2 bases; unmatched junction nucleotides: 6. The germline CDR1 and CDR2 sequences are SGHNT and YENEEA. The CDR3 has 14 residues. The CDR3: CASSGASGTYEQYF. The CDR3 coding sequence is TGTGCCAGCAGCGGGGCCAGCGGGACCTACGAGCAGTACTTC. The full variable domain, completed using reference TRBV11-3 and TRBJ2-7, is EAGVVQSPRYKIIEKKQPVAFWCNPISGHNTLYWYLQNLGQGPELLIRYENEEAVDDSQLPKDRFSAERLKGVDSTLKIQPAELGDSAVYLCASSGASGTYEQYFGPGTRLTVT.

The genes are TRBV30 and TRBJ1-1; D not resolved. In germline, CDR1 is GTSNPN, CDR2 SVGIG (reference sequence). V lost 0 bases and J 2 bases, leaving 7 bases between the germline ends. This CDR3 is built from 13 residues. CDR3 DNA: TGTGCCTGGAGTGTCGCCCTTAACACTGAAGCTTTCTTT. This translates into CAWSVALNTEAFF.